The rows below give T cell receptor beta chains drawn from one sample of a study of cytomegalovirus exposure and HLA in healthy donors. This table comes from immunoSEQ multiplex PCR, and its TCRdb copy is limited to in-frame clones, with some not included. The sample contains approximately 99,000 clones, around three quarters of which appear only once. Sequencing was carried out using PBMCs. These receptors were collected from a male donor in good health and CMV-seropositive. The CDR3 runs from the conserved cysteine through the conserved F or W. A D gene is named only where the DNA matches it firmly. A clone size is listed for some rows: how often the clone was seen (once, few, many), or a class if it is expanded.

TRBJ2-7	NA	NA	TRBV5-1	TGCGCCAGCAGCAGCCGGGACGAGCAGTACTTC	CASSSRDEQYF
TRBJ1-2	NA	NA	TRBV6-5	TGTGCCAGCAGTTACTCAGTCGGACAGCGGATTGGCTACACCTTC	CASSYSVGQRIGYTF
TRBJ2-1	NA	NA	TRBV2	TGTGCCAGCAGTCCGGGGCAGGGGTTGGGTGAGCAGTTCTTC	CASSPGQGLGEQFF
TRBJ2-3	NA	TRBD2	TRBV7-2	TGTGCCAGCAGCCTCCGACTAGCGGGGGGCACAGATACGCAGTATTTT	CASSLRLAGGTDTQYF
TRBJ1-2	NA	NA	TRBV7-2	TGTGCCAGCAGCTTAGATTCGGGGGGTAGTTATGGCTACACCTTC	CASSLDSGGSYGYTF
TRBJ1-6	few	TRBD1	TRBV6-6	TGTGCCAGCAGATACCGACAGGGTAATTCACCCCTCCACTTT	CASRYRQGNSPLHF
TRBJ1-6	NA	TRBD1	TRBV27	TGTGCCAGCAGTTTAACTCAGGGGGCAGGTTCACCCCTCCACTTT	CASSLTQGAGSPLHF
TRBJ1-1	NA	TRBD1	TRBV18	TGTGCCAGCTCACCCAACGGCGGACAGGCGAACACTGAAGCTTTCTTT	CASSPNGGQANTEAFF
TRBJ2-2	NA	TRBD1	TRBV9	TGTGCCAGCAGCGTAGAGGGACAGGGATCCACCGGGGAGCTGTTTTTT	CASSVEGQGSTGELFF
TRBJ1-5	NA	NA	TRBV30	TGTGCCTGGAACCAAGGACAAGCTAGCAATCAGCCCCAGCATTTT	CAWNQGQASNQPQHF
TRBJ2-2	NA	NA	TRBV4-3	TGCGCCAGCAGCCAAGACCCAGGGGCTACCGGGGAGCTGTTTTTT	CASSQDPGATGELFF
TRBJ1-2	once	TRBD1	TRBV9	TGTGCCAGCAGAGGGGGTGACAGGGGGGGCTATGGCTACACCTTC	CASRGGDRGGYGYTF
TRBJ2-3	NA	TRBD2	TRBV7-3	TGTGCCAGCAGCTCCGCTAGCGGGGGGAGGGATACGCAGTATTTT	CASSSASGGRDTQYF
TRBJ1-1	few	NA	TRBV2	TGTGCCAGCACCAGAGAGGCAGGGATGAACACTGAAGCTTTCTTT	CASTREAGMNTEAFF
TRBJ1-2	NA	NA	TRBV2	TGTGCCAGCAGTGAGGGGCCCCAGGGTAGAGGCTACACCTTC	CASSEGPQGRGYTF
TRBJ1-2	NA	NA	TRBV20-1	TGCAGTGCTCCCTCGGGTTATGGCTACACCTTC	CSAPSGYGYTF
TRBJ1-1	NA	NA	TRBV30	TGTGCCTGGAGTATCAGGGTTGAAGCTTTCTTT	CAWSIRVEAFF
TRBJ2-2	once	NA	TRBV5-1	TGCGCCAGCAGCTTAGTACCCGGGGGCACCGGGGAGCTGTTTTTT	CASSLVPGGTGELFF
TRBJ2-3	NA	NA	TRBV7-9	TGTGCCAGCAGCTTAGTTGCCGGGGGCACAGATACGCAGTATTTT	CASSLVAGGTDTQYF
TRBJ2-1	NA	TRBD2	TRBV7-2	TGTGCCAGCAGCCGCGGGGGGGCGGTAAAGGAGCAGTTCTTC	CASSRGGAVKEQFF
TRBJ2-1	NA	NA	TRBV5-4	TGTGCCAGCAGCCCGGATAGCGGAAGCTCCTACAATGAGCAGTTCTTC	CASSPDSGSSYNEQFF
TRBJ1-1	few	NA	TRBV7-6	TGTGCCAGCAGTACACAGGGTTACACTGAAGCTTTCTTT	CASSTQGYTEAFF
TRBJ1-5	NA	NA	TRBV30	TGTGCCTGGAGAGGGCAGGGGAATCAGCCCCAGCATTTT	CAWRGQGNQPQHF
TRBJ1-4	few	TRBD1	TRBV5-1	TGCGCCAGCAGCTTGGACAGGGGAACTAATGAAAAACTGTTTTTT	CASSLDRGTNEKLFF
TRBJ1-4	NA	NA	TRBV14	TGTGCCAGCAGCCATCGGTCGCCCGAAAAACTGTTTTTT	CASSHRSPEKLFF
TRBJ1-3	NA	TRBD1	TRBV30	TGTGCCTACACAGGGACAGTCTTCTCTGGAAACACCATATATTTT	CAYTGTVFSGNTIYF
TRBJ1-2	NA	TRBD1	TRBV6-5	TGTGCCAGCCGGGGGACAGGGGGCCCCCCTAGAGGCTACACCTTC	CASRGTGGPPRGYTF
TRBJ1-2	NA	NA	TRBV7-9	TGTGCCAGCAGCCCCCAAGCCGGACAGTATGGCTACACCTTC	CASSPQAGQYGYTF
TRBJ2-2	NA	NA	TRBV27	TGTGCCAGCAGTCCCTTGGCCTTCTTGAACACCGGGGAGCTGTTTTTT	CASSPLAFLNTGELFF
TRBJ1-2	NA	NA	TRBV29-1	TGCAGCGTTGAGGGAGGCGGCTATGGCTACACCTTC	CSVEGGGYGYTF
TRBJ1-6	NA	TRBD1	TRBV7-9	TGTGCCAGCAGCTCGGGACAGGGTCTGTCACCCCTCCACTTT	CASSSGQGLSPLHF
TRBJ2-7	NA	NA	TRBV5-6	TGTGCCAGCAGCTTCGGGGTAACCGAGCAGTACTTC	CASSFGVTEQYF
TRBJ1-4	NA	TRBD1	TRBV19	TGTGCCAGTAGTAGACAGGGGCGGGCGGAAAAACTGTTTTTT	CASSRQGRAEKLFF
TRBJ1-2	NA	TRBD1	TRBV5-4	TGTGCCAGCAGCTGGGACAGGGGGCATGGCTACACCTTC	CASSWDRGHGYTF
TRBJ2-6	few	NA	TRBV6-1	TGTGCCAGCAGTGAATCCCACTCTGGGGCCAACGTCCTGACTTTC	CASSESHSGANVLTF
TRBJ1-1	NA	TRBD1	TRBV7-6	TGTGCCAGCAGCTCGCGGACAGGGAGGACGAACACTGAAGCTTTCTTT	CASSSRTGRTNTEAFF
TRBJ1-2	NA	TRBD1	TRBV6-5	TGTGCCAGCAGAAACCCAGGGGGTCTTGGCTACACCTTC	CASRNPGGLGYTF
TRBJ2-1	NA	NA	TRBV29-1	TGCAGCGTTGAAGGAGAGACAGAAGTCTCCTACAATGAGCAGTTCTTC	CSVEGETEVSYNEQFF
TRBJ1-2	NA	NA	TRBV5-1	TGCGCCAGCAGCTTGGATCAACCTAGGCCCTACACCTTC	CASSLDQPRPYTF
TRBJ1-2	NA	NA	TRBV5-6	TGTGCCAGCCACGGGTGGGGCGGCCCATTGGGGGGCTACACCTTC	CASHGWGGPLGGYTF
TRBJ2-5	NA	NA	TRBV6-5	TGTGCCAGCAGTTACGCCTCCCAGGGTAGGGAGACCCAGTACTTC	CASSYASQGRETQYF
TRBJ2-7	NA	NA	TRBV27	TGTGCCAGCAGCCGCACCTCGGACAGCTTCTACGAGCAGTACTTC	CASSRTSDSFYEQYF
TRBJ2-5	NA	TRBD2	TRBV5-8	TGTGCCAGCAGCTTGGCGGGACTACAAGAGACCCAGTACTTC	CASSLAGLQETQYF
TRBJ1-1	few	TRBD1	TRBV5-1	TGCGCCAGCAGCTATTCAGGGGGCACGAACACTGAAGCTTTCTTT	CASSYSGGTNTEAFF
TRBJ1-1	NA	TRBD1	TRBV29-1	TGCAGCGCCTTGGGACAGAAGAACACTGAAGCTTTCTTT	CSALGQKNTEAFF
TRBJ2-6	NA	NA	TRBV6-5	TGTGCCAGCAGTTACGGCCCCTCCGGGGCCAACGTCCTGACTTTC	CASSYGPSGANVLTF
TRBJ1-4	NA	NA	TRBV5-1	TGCGCCAGCAGCACGGGGGCAATGGGGGGGCGTGAAAAACTGTTTTTT	CASSTGAMGGREKLFF
TRBJ1-1	NA	TRBD1	TRBV28	TGTGCCAGCAGTCCCTGGGACAGGATTTACACTGAAGCTTTCTTT	CASSPWDRIYTEAFF
TRBJ2-7	NA	NA	TRBV11-3	TGTGCCAGCAGCGTCGAGGGCTACGAGCAGTACTTC	CASSVEGYEQYF
TRBJ1-1	few	TRBD1	TRBV19	TGTGCCAGTACTACTAGGACAGGGCGCACTGAAGCTTTCTTT	CASTTRTGRTEAFF
TRBJ2-3	NA	TRBD2	TRBV7-3	TGTGCCAGCAGCGTCGGGACTAGCGGCCGCACAGATACGCAGTATTTT	CASSVGTSGRTDTQYF
TRBJ2-3	few	TRBD1	TRBV5-1	TGCGCCAGCAGCCAAGTTCCGGGACAGGGGGCTGGCACAGATACGCAGTATTTT	CASSQVPGQGAGTDTQYF
TRBJ2-1	NA	TRBD1	TRBV7-6	TGTGCCAGCAGCCCGCTTGAGTTGGGACAGGGACGCGATGAGCAGTTCTTC	CASSPLELGQGRDEQFF
TRBJ2-7	NA	NA	TRBV5-1	TGCGCCAGCAGCTTGAACCACGCGTCCTACGAGCAGTACTTC	CASSLNHASYEQYF
TRBJ1-2	NA	TRBD1	TRBV5-4	TGTGCCAGCTCCACGGGACAGGGTGGGTATGGCTACACCTTC	CASSTGQGGYGYTF
TRBJ1-5	NA	TRBD1	TRBV7-8	TGTGCCAGCAGCTTAGGACAGGGGAGTCAGCCCCAGCATTTT	CASSLGQGSQPQHF
TRBJ1-5	NA	NA	TRBV28	TGTGCCAGCAGTTTGTGGGAGGTGATCAATGGCAATCAGCCCCAGCATTTT	CASSLWEVINGNQPQHF
TRBJ1-6	NA	TRBD1	TRBV30	TGTGCCTTGGGACAGGGAGATAATTCACCCCTCCACTTT	CALGQGDNSPLHF